A selection of T cell receptor beta chains follows, all from one sample in a study of T-cell memory formation after mild COVID-19. TCRdb recomputed calls from the 5' RACE reads with MiXCR, one row per CDR3 protein. The sample has over 150,000 distinct CDR3 sequences; 10% to 15% are singletons. Sequencing was performed on PBMCs or a T cell subset sorted from them (not recorded which). The receptors were sampled from a man between 18 and 35 years old who had mild COVID-19 (a few samples of this study predate the infection). Cell type and time point are not known. Each CDR3 is given with its conserved first and last residue. D genes are given only for firm matches. Rows give clone size only sometimes, using once, few, many, or a class for an expanded clone.

j_call | d_call | clone_size | v_call | cdr3_aa | cdr3_nt
TRBJ2-1 | NA | once | TRBV6-2/TRBV6-3 | CASSYFPRAGGNEQFF | TGTGCCAGCAGTTACTTCCCCCGCGCCGGGGGTAATGAGCAGTTCTTC
TRBJ1-1 | NA | few | TRBV12-3/TRBV12-4 | CASRSRESAEAFF | TGTGCCAGCAGATCCAGGGAGAGCGCTGAAGCTTTCTTT
TRBJ1-2 | NA | few | TRBV7-9 | CASSSRQEFYGYTF | TGTGCCAGCAGCTCGAGACAGGAATTCTATGGCTACACCTTC
TRBJ1-6 | NA | few | TRBV7-8 | CASSLWDRRALDSPLHF | TGTGCCAGCAGCCTATGGGACCGACGGGCCCTCGATTCACCCCTCCACTTT
TRBJ2-3 | TRBD2 | NA | TRBV6-2/TRBV6-3 | CASSYSMSLAGVSTDTQYF | TGTGCCAGCAGTTACTCGATGTCCCTAGCGGGGGTCAGCACAGATACGCAGTATTTT
TRBJ2-6 | NA | few | TRBV18 | CASSPESGGANVLTF | TGTGCCAGCTCACCCGAAAGTGGCGGGGCCAACGTCCTGACTTTC
TRBJ1-1 | NA | NA | TRBV23-1 | CASKPRGRWNTEAFF | TGCGCCAGCAAACCTAGGGGACGCTGGAACACTGAAGCTTTCTTT
TRBJ2-7 | NA | few | TRBV7-2 | CASSLYTGGDYEQYF | TGTGCCAGCAGCTTATATACCGGAGGGGACTACGAGCAGTACTTC
TRBJ2-5 | NA | many | TRBV6-2/TRBV6-3 | CASHRDTQETQYF | TGTGCTTCACATCGGGACACCCAAGAGACCCAGTACTTC
TRBJ2-2 | NA | many | TRBV7-9 | CASSLGQTGELFF | TGTGCCAGCAGCTTAGGGCAGACCGGGGAGCTGTTTTTT
TRBJ2-3 | NA | NA | TRBV3-1 | CASSWTGHRNTQYF | TGTGCCAGCAGCTGGACTGGACACAGGAATACGCAGTATTTT
TRBJ2-6 | NA | few | TRBV12-3/TRBV12-4 | CASTVGARGANVLTF | TGTGCCAGCACCGTAGGGGCGCGGGGGGCCAACGTCCTGACTTTC
TRBJ1-2 | NA | few | TRBV7-2 | CASSLVSGATEKGYTF | TGTGCCAGCAGCTTAGTTTCAGGGGCTACCGAGAAAGGCTACACCTTC
TRBJ2-3 | NA | NA | TRBV7-9 | CASSQRTDTQYF | TGTGCCAGCAGCCAACGCACAGATACGCAGTATTTT
TRBJ2-6 | NA | many | TRBV9 | CASSVVPGYSGANVLTF | TGTGCCAGCAGCGTAGTCCCGGGGTACTCTGGGGCCAACGTCCTGACTTTC
TRBJ1-1 | NA | few | TRBV7-9 | CASSLVGRVANTEAFF | TGTGCCAGCAGCTTAGTGGGCCGGGTAGCTAACACTGAAGCTTTCTTT
TRBJ2-5 | TRBD1 | few | TRBV5-6 | CASSARQGTETQYF | TGTGCCAGCAGCGCAAGACAGGGGACGGAGACCCAGTACTTC
TRBJ1-1 | NA | few | TRBV11-2 | CASSPLGRPEAFF | TGTGCCAGCAGCCCGTTGGGACGGCCGGAAGCTTTCTTT
TRBJ1-1 | NA | NA | TRBV7-3 | CASSFRTNTEAFF | TGTGCCAGCAGCTTTAGGACAAACACTGAAGCTTTCTTT
TRBJ2-2 | TRBD1 | NA | TRBV12-3/TRBV12-4 | CASSQTSLGTANTGELFF | TGTGCCAGCAGTCAAACCTCCCTCGGGACAGCTAACACCGGGGAGCTGTTTTTT
TRBJ2-3 | NA | NA | TRBV2 | CASSRSSTDTQYF | TGTGCCAGCAGTCGAAGTAGCACAGATACGCAGTATTTT
TRBJ2-6 | TRBD1 | few | TRBV6-5 | CASSYAGQGEGANVLTF | TGTGCCAGCAGTTACGCCGGACAGGGGGAAGGGGCCAACGTCCTGACTTTC
TRBJ2-5 | NA | NA | TRBV20-1 | CSARDPGETQYF | TGCAGTGCTAGAGATCCTGGGGAGACCCAGTACTTC
TRBJ1-1 | NA | NA | TRBV20-1 | CSARRSPVGVNTEAFF | TGCAGTGCTAGAAGGTCGCCCGTCGGGGTGAACACTGAAGCTTTCTTT
TRBJ1-2 | TRBD1 | NA | TRBV7-2 | CASSTYTGEEIHGYTF | TGTGCCAGCAGCACTTACACAGGGGAGGAAATACATGGCTACACCTTC
TRBJ2-5 | NA | NA | TRBV18 | CASSNRVQETQYF | TGTGCCAGCTCAAACAGGGTCCAAGAGACCCAGTACTTC
TRBJ1-2 | TRBD1 | few | TRBV20-1 | CSALDRETDGYTF | TGCAGTGCCCTCGACAGGGAGACTGATGGCTACACCTTC
TRBJ1-1 | NA | few | TRBV5-1 | CASSYETGVMNTEAFF | TGCGCCAGCAGCTACGAGACAGGAGTGATGAACACTGAAGCTTTCTTT
TRBJ1-6 | NA | many | TRBV7-9 | CASSRDNNSPLHF | TGTGCCAGCAGCCGGGACAATAATTCACCCCTCCACTTT
TRBJ2-1 | TRBD1 | NA | TRBV11-3 | CASSLQGENNEQFF | TGTGCCAGCAGCTTACAGGGGGAAAACAATGAGCAGTTCTTC
TRBJ1-5 | NA | NA | TRBV5-1 | CASSLLRRLEQPQHF | TGCGCCAGCAGCTTGCTCCGGAGGCTGGAGCAGCCCCAGCATTTT
TRBJ2-4 | TRBD1 | NA | TRBV4-3 | CASSQEGTGRKNIQYF | TGCGCCAGCAGCCAAGAGGGGACAGGTCGAAAAAACATTCAGTACTTC
TRBJ1-2 | NA | few | TRBV29-1 | CSVAGTIGGGYTF | TGCAGCGTCGCCGGGACCATCGGTGGTGGCTACACCTTC
TRBJ1-1 | NA | few | TRBV7-9 | CASSNRGRGDTEAFF | TGTGCCAGCAGCAACCGGGGGCGCGGGGACACTGAAGCTTTCTTT
TRBJ1-4 | NA | NA | TRBV4-1 | CASSPVDGEWELFF | TGCGCCAGCAGCCCCGTGGACGGCGAATGGGAACTGTTTTTT
TRBJ2-1 | TRBD2 | few | TRBV29-1 | CSVNSGGLF | TGCAGCGTTAATAGCGGGGGCCTCTTC
TRBJ2-5 | NA | NA | TRBV12-5 | CASGPRQRETQYF | TGTGCTAGTGGTCCCCGGCAGCGGGAGACCCAGTACTTC